This T cell receptor (beta chain) derives from a study of blood T cell repertoires in COVID-19. Trimming cost V 3 bases and J 8 bases, with 18 bases left between them. CDR1 is MNHEY, CDR2 SVGAGI, per germline. The CDR3 is made up of 15 amino acids. TCRdb's table, derived via immunoSEQ multiplex PCR, lists solely in-frame clones and lacks some. Among some 340,000 clones listed, around 87% were seen once. The chain couples TRBV6-5 to TRBJ2-3; D is possibly TRBD2 (7 bases). The source is a young woman who had recovered from COVID-19. The sequenced sample was PBMCs or T cells enriched from blood (not recorded which). This CDR3 reads CASSYFRGAGSTQYF. The CDR3 DNA follows: TGTGCCAGCAGTTATTTCCGGGGGGCAGGTAGTACGCAGTATTTT.